This T cell receptor beta chain was sequenced in a study of cytomegalovirus exposure and HLA in healthy donors (dated by TCRdb to the late 2010s). At the level of the whole study: An earlier analysis of roughly 610 of the donors reported about 260 Gb of sequence data and approximately 120 million unique TCR beta sequences obtained from 150 million to 200 million T cells. Across about 380 genotyped donors of the cohort, an average of 235,054 unique TCR beta nucleotide sequences per donor were sequenced, and roughly a sixth of those sequences were non-productive. Donor age, sex, ethnicity and CMV serostatus were compiled together with the repertoire data. In addition to the first cohort of roughly 700 subjects, a separate validation cohort of 120 different subjects was used. About 320 gigabases of sequencing data and around 87 million unique TCR sequences were included in an early release covering roughly 600 HLA-typed donors. Both class I and class II loci were covered by HLA typing, at four-digit resolution. The genetic ancestry cluster associated with self-reported Caucasian donors included 81% of the approximately 410 genotyped donors. Genome-wide SNP genotypes for about 65% of the 666 donors were used in a later genetic analysis, which treated that subset as a discovery cohort. To study patterns of TCR occurrence, a later analysis re-analyzed previously published TCR beta repertoires from several hundred donors and added high-resolution HLA genotyping. The later analysis used no new phenotypic data to find candidate immune exposures, relying instead on TCR beta sequences and their occurrence across donors. All discovery cohort repertoires had been generated on a single sequencing platform. Typing coverage differed by locus: A, B, C, DRB1 and DQB1 were typed in roughly 620-630 donors, DQA1 in 500 to 550, DPA1 in nearly 610, and DPB1 in 400 to 480. Roughly 5 DR-DQ haplotypes were treated as single units for association and clustering because of strong linkage in the cohort. The study used immunosequencing to profile the T cell repertoires of several hundred subjects and linked those repertoires to cytomegalovirus serostatus. High-throughput TCR immunosequencing, statistical association of individual TCRs with disease status, and machine learning were combined to predict cytomegalovirus infection status. An earlier analysis of 500 to 750 of the donors applied high-throughput TCR beta sequencing to assess whether each TCR beta V gene segment acted as functional or pseudogenic. The study was designed to test whether signatures of past pathogen exposure could be identified by cataloging public T cell receptors.

A remark on this clone: Its specific antigen is unknown. Base-call qualities are not available, and no considerably larger clone is one nucleotide away.

Findings and caveats that apply to the study as a whole: Across donors, most TCR sequences were observed very rarely, whereas some public TCRs were present in many individuals. In a later analysis, TCR association rates were found to vary across HLA loci, with the most associated TCRs seen for DRB1 alleles and the fewest for HLA-C alleles. A total of fewer than 200 TCR beta chains were listed by the study as associated with cytomegalovirus. A further reported finding was that TCR beta sequences accurately predicted the HLA-A and HLA-B alleles for most subjects in the first cohort. A cluster of highly shared sequence variants was judged likely to be a technical artifact of the sequencing pipeline. An association between a missense DCLRE1C variant and V-gene and J-gene trimming of TCR beta chains was found in a later genetic analysis and replicated in an independent cohort. Assigning TCR associations to individual alleles was difficult when HLA alleles, especially DR and DQ, strongly co-occurred. Because counts were too low, 15 to 20 rarely observed V segments, including chromosome 9 orphons, were excluded from the earlier analysis of several hundred of the donors. Some IMGT-functional V segments, including TRBV6-2 and TRBV6-3, could not be distinguished by the 87-base-pair reads and were therefore excluded. The classifier was reported to diagnose cytomegalovirus status with high specificity and sensitivity in both the original and validation cohorts. Sequencing depth was assumed to be roughly uniform across donors in the presence/absence analyses, though that assumption may not hold. In a later analysis, 15,000 to 20,000 TCR beta sequences were associated with specific HLA alleles at a false discovery rate of 0.05. Immune exposure information for the cohort was limited to CMV serostatus. Linkage disequilibrium might explain the correlated functional status among segregating V segments, but an unknown experimental factor could not be excluded. According to a later analysis, parvovirus B19, influenza, CMV and Epstein-Barr virus appeared linked to several top co-occurrence clusters. A later analysis found that HLA-associated TCR beta chains were more clonally expanded and had lower generation probabilities than equally common non-associated chains. In a later genetic analysis, fewer N-insertions in productive TCRs were reported among donors in an Asian-associated ancestry cluster than the roughly 700-donor mean. According to a later analysis, most CMV-associated TCR beta chains appeared to be HLA-restricted, and the HLA associations seemed to be driven largely by CMV exposure. Broadly in line with IMGT annotations, most TCR beta V segments showed up in productive rearrangements about 87% or about 30% of the time in an earlier analysis of several hundred of the donors. Because HLA typing was unavailable for some donors at each locus, only the typed subset was used in association tests. Only TCR beta chains were sequenced in this cohort, and the absence of alpha or paired-chain data limited detectable features. The authors suggested that the approach could potentially be generalized to other disease states and immunological phenotypes. Three of the identified cytomegalovirus-associated TCR beta chains were confirmed in vitro to be specific for cytomegalovirus antigens.

In total, approximately 690 healthy bone marrow donors made up the cohort. At the time of sampling, all cohort members were nominally healthy, though unrecorded immune exposures were likely present. The donor was CMV seronegative and belonged to the group of 352 seronegative cohort members. A peripheral blood sample was provided by each donor, and peripheral blood mononuclear cells were used for TCR beta sequencing. The Qiagen DNeasy Blood Extraction Kit was used to extract genomic DNA from the blood cell samples. Library generation was performed with the immunoSEQ multiplex PCR assay. The multiplex PCR relied on a mix of 60 forward primers for TCR Vbeta segments and 13 reverse primers for TCR Jbeta segments. A multiplex PCR assay on genomic DNA amplified the CDR3 region of rearranged TCR beta genes. The Illumina HiSeq System was used to sequence the amplified TCR beta libraries as 87-base-pair reads. The original methods were these. A later analysis counted 65 million to 90 million unique TCR beta chains across the 666 repertoires, and about 10 million of these chains were shared by at least two donors. To remove PCR and sequencing errors, raw reads were error-corrected and collapsed into unique sequences using a nearest-neighbor algorithm that merged closely related sequences. Alignment of CDR3 sequences to IMGT reference sequences was used to assign V, D and J gene segments. For a sequence to be retained, a match of at least six nucleotides was required to both a V gene segment and a J gene segment. A rearrangement was called productive if the CDR3 had no stop codons and remained in frame with V and J, and every other rearrangement was called non-productive. Following IMGT convention, CDR3 was defined as the stretch from the second conserved V-encoded cysteine up to the conserved J-encoded phenylalanine. The earlier analysis of some 580 of the donors excluded any sequence lacking an unambiguous match to a single V gene segment. In an earlier analysis of around 590 of the donors, a V segment was called functional when productive rearrangements were above 56.7%, and segregating when the standard deviation between donors exceeded 5%. A statistical classification framework was built to diagnose cytomegalovirus status from the catalog of TCR beta chain sequences. A later analysis assigned V and J genes by comparing TCR nucleotide sequences with IMGT/GENE-DB human TR gene sequences. The TCRdist pipeline was used in a later analysis to assign CDR3 sequences and most-parsimonious VDJ recombination scenarios. In a later analysis, each TCR beta chain was defined by its CDR3 amino acid sequence together with its V-gene family, and reads lacking a unique V-gene family were excluded. In a later analysis, approximately 640 highly shared, low-generation-probability nucleotide sequences were removed to address suspected cross-contamination and a sequencing artifact. For each public chain, a later analysis derived a clonal expansion index from normalized ranks of inferred template counts within each repertoire. A later analysis computed generation probabilities with a VDJ recombination model fitted to out-of-frame rearrangements, and checked the results against IGoR. In a later analysis, TCR-TCR, TCR-HLA and TCR-CMV co-occurrence was scored with hypergeometric tests, and a repertoire-size bias correction was applied to TCR pairs. To estimate false discovery rates, a later analysis permuted the HLA or CMV assignments 20 times. In a later analysis, co-occurring TCRs were grouped using DBSCAN, and TCRdist sequence similarity was added for clustering within HLA-allele-positive subsets. Repertoires with fewer than 30,000 or more than 120,000 public chains were left out of co-occurrence clustering, as were about 5 repertoires with anomalous nucleotide sharing. TCRdb retrieved this table from immuneACCESS and kept in-frame rearrangements only. Not all clones are present; in checked studies, unresolved V genes account for under half, and no reason is known for the remainder. Clone size and the V and J calls come from that table; the DNA yielded D and trimming. This sample has approximately 150,000 clones in its table, and about 75% of those were observed once. The top ten constitute approximately 4.2% of the sample.

The CDR3, from cysteine to phenylalanine, totals 12 residues. Only the CDR3 DNA is retained, 36 bases long and in frame from the first base. CDR1 and CDR2 are read off the germline V gene as SGHVS and FQNEAQ. The V end loses 8 bases and the J end loses 6 bases, and a stretch of 13 bases separates them. Material: PBMCs. The chain links TRBV7-8 with TRBJ1-2; no D gene can be assigned with confidence. The receptor was isolated from a man in his fifties or sixties in good health and CMV-seronegative. The CDR3 region: CASYAGKDGYTF. The bases read TGTGCCAGCTATGCGGGTAAGGATGGCTACACCTTC.